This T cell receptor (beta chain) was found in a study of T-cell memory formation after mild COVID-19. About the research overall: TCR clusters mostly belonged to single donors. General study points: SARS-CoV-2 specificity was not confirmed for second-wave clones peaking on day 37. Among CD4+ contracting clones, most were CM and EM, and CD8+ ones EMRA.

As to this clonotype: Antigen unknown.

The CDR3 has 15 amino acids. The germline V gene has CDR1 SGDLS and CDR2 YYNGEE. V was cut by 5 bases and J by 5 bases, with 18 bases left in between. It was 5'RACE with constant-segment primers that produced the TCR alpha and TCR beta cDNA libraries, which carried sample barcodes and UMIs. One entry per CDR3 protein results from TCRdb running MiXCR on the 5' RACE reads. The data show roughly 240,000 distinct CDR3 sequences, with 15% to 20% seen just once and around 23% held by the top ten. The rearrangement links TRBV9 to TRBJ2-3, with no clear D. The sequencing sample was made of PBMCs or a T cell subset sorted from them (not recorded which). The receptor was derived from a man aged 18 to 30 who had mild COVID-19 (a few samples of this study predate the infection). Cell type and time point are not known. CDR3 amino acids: CASSKGPAPKDTQYF. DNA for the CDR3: TGTGCCAGCAGTAAGGGCCCGGCCCCCAAAGATACGCAGTATTTT.